The clone carrying this T cell receptor (beta chain) was counted between two and nine times. As yet, its antigen is unknown. This sample was taken from a study of response to subunit inactivated influenza vaccine. General study points: Few additional T cells are recruited per seasonal influenza vaccination, authors suggested.

V was shortened by 2 bases and J by 7 bases, with 15 bases between the two germline ends. This CDR3 is built from 13 residues. Germline values: CDR1 SQVTM, CDR2 ANQGSEA. TCRdb itself ran the RT-PCR reads through MiXCR, one entry per CDR3 protein. The sample consists of 650,000 to 800,000 distinct CDR3 sequences, approximately 18% of them appearing once. V usage is TRBV29-1 and J usage is TRBJ2-7; possibly TRBD1 for D (6 bases). The sequencing used PBMCs from blood, collected around 5 days after vaccination. This TCR derives from a man aged 50 to 60 who received an inactivated influenza vaccine. The chain's CDR3 is CSVEWAGAREQYF. The CDR3 nucleotides are TGCAGCGTTGAATGGGCAGGGGCGAGGGAGCAGTACTTC.